Given below is one T cell receptor beta chain in context. Using immunoSEQ multiplex PCR, the repertoire was profiled, and TCRdb retains in-frame clones only, with some absent. The table records 27,000 or so clones, roughly nine tenths of them present only once. The data originate from a study of blood T cell repertoires in COVID-19. Across the study: Sources were T cells, B-cell-depleted T cells, or PBMCs; the material itself was cDNA or gDNA.

The CDR3 is 15 residues long. Trimming took off 1 base at V and 1 base at J, with 10 bases between the two ends. Germline CDR1 reads LGHNA; CDR2 reads YSLEER. This TCR came from a human donor with active COVID-19. The donor label of this sample is uncertain. Sequencing was done on a sample of peripheral blood. J is TRBJ1-2 and V is TRBV4-3; D gene ambiguous. The CDR3 here is CASSQVFRNNYGYTF. The DNA of the CDR3 is TGCGCCAGCAGCCAAGTATTCAGAAATAACTATGGCTACACCTTC.